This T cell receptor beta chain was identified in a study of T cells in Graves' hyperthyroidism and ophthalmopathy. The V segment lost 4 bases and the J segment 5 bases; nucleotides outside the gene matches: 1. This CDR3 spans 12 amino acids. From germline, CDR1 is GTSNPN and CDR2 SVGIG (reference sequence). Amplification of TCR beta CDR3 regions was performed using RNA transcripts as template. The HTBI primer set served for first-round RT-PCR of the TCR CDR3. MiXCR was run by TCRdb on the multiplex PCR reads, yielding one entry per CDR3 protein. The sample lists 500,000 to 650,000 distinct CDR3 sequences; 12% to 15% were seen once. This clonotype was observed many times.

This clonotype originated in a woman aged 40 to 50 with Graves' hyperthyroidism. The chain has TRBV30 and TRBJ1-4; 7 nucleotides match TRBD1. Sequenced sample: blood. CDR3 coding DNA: TGTGCCTGGATGGGACAGAATGAAAAACTGTTTTTT. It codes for CAWMGQNEKLFF.